The rows below give T cell receptor beta chains drawn from one sample of a study of cytomegalovirus exposure and HLA in healthy donors. Assay used: immunoSEQ multiplex PCR; TCRdb lists only in-frame clones, some missing. The sample has around 220,000 clones, around 80% seen once. Sequencing was performed on PBMCs. Receptor source: a woman in her thirties in good health and CMV-seropositive. CDR3s include the opening cysteine and the closing phenylalanine or tryptophan. The D gene is left open where the match is weak. Clone sizes are given selectively: once, few, many, or a class where the clone is expanded.

d_call	clone_size	j_call	v_call	cdr3_aa	cdr3_nt
.	.	TRBJ2-4	TRBV4-1	CASSQVVSRDTRAKNIQYF	TGCGCCAGCAGCCAAGTGGTAAGCCGGGACACAAGAGCCAAAAACATTCAGTACTTC
.	.	TRBJ1-1	TRBV29-1	CSAQKADTEAFF	TGCAGCGCACAAAAAGCCGACACTGAAGCTTTCTTT
.	.	TRBJ2-1	TRBV9	CASSGGISDSSYNEQFF	TGTGCCAGCAGCGGGGGTATTAGCGACAGCTCCTACAATGAGCAGTTCTTC
.	.	TRBJ1-5	TRBV18	CASSPSTDSNQPQHF	TGTGCCAGCTCACCCTCAACAGATAGCAATCAGCCCCAGCATTTT
TRBD2	.	TRBJ2-1	TRBV19	CASNPAGGQSEQFF	TGTGCCAGTAACCCAGCGGGAGGGCAGAGTGAGCAGTTCTTC
.	.	TRBJ2-1	TRBV15	CATSRDSRSEQFF	TGTGCCACCAGCAGGGACAGCAGGAGTGAGCAGTTCTTC
.	.	TRBJ2-1	TRBV27	CASSLSIPLVSDEQFF	TGTGCCAGCAGTTTGTCTATCCCACTCGTTAGCGATGAGCAGTTCTTC
TRBD1	once	TRBJ2-7	TRBV5-1	CASSLDRTGGEEQYF	TGCGCCAGCAGCTTGGACCGGACAGGGGGCGAGGAGCAGTACTTC
.	.	TRBJ2-5	TRBV11-3	CASSFGRLETQYF	TGTGCCAGCAGCTTCGGAAGGCTAGAGACCCAGTACTTC
.	.	TRBJ2-7	TRBV29-1	CSVRTDSYEQYF	TGCAGCGTGAGGACAGACTCCTACGAGCAGTACTTC
TRBD1	once	TRBJ2-5	TRBV15	CATSRDRQGQETQYF	TGTGCCACCAGCAGAGATCGACAGGGTCAAGAGACCCAGTACTTC
.	.	TRBJ1-3	TRBV30	CAWSQHQLEPGNTIYF	TGTGCCTGGAGCCAACACCAACTCGAGCCCGGAAACACCATATATTTT
.	.	TRBJ1-2	TRBV11-1	CASSLGTGSYGYTF	TGTGCCAGCAGCTTAGGAACGGGGAGTTATGGCTACACCTTC
TRBD2	few	TRBJ2-1	TRBV6-4	CASSVAGEGNEQFF	TGTGCCAGCAGCGTAGCGGGAGAGGGAAATGAGCAGTTCTTC
.	.	TRBJ2-3	TRBV6-5	CASRAVGSTDTQYF	TGTGCCAGCAGAGCGGTCGGGAGCACAGATACGCAGTATTTT
.	few	TRBJ1-2	TRBV27	CASRSLLSGYTF	TGTGCCAGCAGGTCACTGTTGAGTGGCTACACCTTC
TRBD2	.	TRBJ2-3	TRBV4-3	CASSQDRVAGSTDTQYF	TGCGCCAGCAGCCAAGATAGGGTAGCGGGAAGCACAGATACGCAGTATTTT
.	.	TRBJ2-3	TRBV2	CASTGGGAPDTQYF	TGTGCCAGCACTGGGGGGGGCGCACCAGATACGCAGTATTTT
.	.	TRBJ1-2	TRBV7-2	CASSQNTGRSYGYTF	TGTGCCAGCAGCCAAAACACGGGACGAAGCTATGGCTACACCTTC
.	.	TRBJ1-1	TRBV14	CASSRSENTEAFF	TGTGCCAGCAGCCGGAGTGAGAACACTGAAGCTTTCTTT
TRBD2	.	TRBJ2-4	TRBV7-2	CASSHGGAGVAKNIQYF	TGTGCCAGCAGCCATGGGGGAGCGGGAGTAGCCAAAAACATTCAGTACTTC
.	few	TRBJ1-2	TRBV30	CAWSLGYYGYTF	TGTGCCTGGAGTCTGGGATACTATGGCTACACCTTC
.	.	TRBJ2-5	TRBV29-1	CSVESRERQETQYF	TGCAGCGTTGAATCCAGGGAACGGCAAGAGACCCAGTACTTC
TRBD1	.	TRBJ1-2	TRBV6-5	CASTQGQGYGYTF	TGTGCCAGCACCCAAGGACAGGGGTATGGCTACACCTTC
.	.	TRBJ2-7	TRBV27	CASSLVRGSYEQYF	TGTGCCAGCAGTTTAGTAAGGGGCTCCTACGAGCAGTACTTC
.	.	TRBJ2-2	TRBV27	CASSLNRGGELFF	TGTGCCAGCAGTTTGAATAGGGGCGGGGAGCTGTTTTTT
.	.	TRBJ2-7	TRBV7-2	CASSLSSYEQYF	TGTGCCAGCAGCCTCTCCTCCTACGAGCAGTACTTC
.	.	TRBJ1-1	TRBV30	CAWLRGSYTEAFF	TGTGCCTGGTTAAGGGGATCGTACACTGAAGCTTTCTTT
.	.	TRBJ2-1	TRBV6-5	CASSPGLYNEQFF	TGTGCCAGCAGCCCGGGACTTTACAATGAGCAGTTCTTC
.	.	TRBJ1-2	TRBV7-2	CASSAGVGGLGPTDGYTF	TGTGCCAGCAGCGCAGGCGTCGGGGGACTGGGGCCCACGGACGGCTACACCTTC
.	.	TRBJ2-1	TRBV5-1	CASTARGEQFF	TGCGCCAGCACCGCTCGGGGTGAGCAGTTCTTC
TRBD1	.	TRBJ1-3	TRBV19	CASRGTGSGNTIYF	TGTGCCAGTAGGGGGACAGGGTCTGGAAACACCATATATTTT
.	.	TRBJ1-2	TRBV6-1	CASNEYPDRAYGYTF	TGTGCCAGCAATGAATACCCGGACAGAGCCTATGGCTACACCTTC
.	.	TRBJ1-1	TRBV7-8	CASSFREQTEAFF	TGTGCCAGCAGCTTCAGGGAGCAAACTGAAGCTTTCTTT
TRBD1	.	TRBJ1-2	TRBV5-1	CASSLLGTDPSNYGYTF	TGCGCCAGCAGCTTGTTGGGGACAGACCCTTCTAACTATGGCTACACCTTC